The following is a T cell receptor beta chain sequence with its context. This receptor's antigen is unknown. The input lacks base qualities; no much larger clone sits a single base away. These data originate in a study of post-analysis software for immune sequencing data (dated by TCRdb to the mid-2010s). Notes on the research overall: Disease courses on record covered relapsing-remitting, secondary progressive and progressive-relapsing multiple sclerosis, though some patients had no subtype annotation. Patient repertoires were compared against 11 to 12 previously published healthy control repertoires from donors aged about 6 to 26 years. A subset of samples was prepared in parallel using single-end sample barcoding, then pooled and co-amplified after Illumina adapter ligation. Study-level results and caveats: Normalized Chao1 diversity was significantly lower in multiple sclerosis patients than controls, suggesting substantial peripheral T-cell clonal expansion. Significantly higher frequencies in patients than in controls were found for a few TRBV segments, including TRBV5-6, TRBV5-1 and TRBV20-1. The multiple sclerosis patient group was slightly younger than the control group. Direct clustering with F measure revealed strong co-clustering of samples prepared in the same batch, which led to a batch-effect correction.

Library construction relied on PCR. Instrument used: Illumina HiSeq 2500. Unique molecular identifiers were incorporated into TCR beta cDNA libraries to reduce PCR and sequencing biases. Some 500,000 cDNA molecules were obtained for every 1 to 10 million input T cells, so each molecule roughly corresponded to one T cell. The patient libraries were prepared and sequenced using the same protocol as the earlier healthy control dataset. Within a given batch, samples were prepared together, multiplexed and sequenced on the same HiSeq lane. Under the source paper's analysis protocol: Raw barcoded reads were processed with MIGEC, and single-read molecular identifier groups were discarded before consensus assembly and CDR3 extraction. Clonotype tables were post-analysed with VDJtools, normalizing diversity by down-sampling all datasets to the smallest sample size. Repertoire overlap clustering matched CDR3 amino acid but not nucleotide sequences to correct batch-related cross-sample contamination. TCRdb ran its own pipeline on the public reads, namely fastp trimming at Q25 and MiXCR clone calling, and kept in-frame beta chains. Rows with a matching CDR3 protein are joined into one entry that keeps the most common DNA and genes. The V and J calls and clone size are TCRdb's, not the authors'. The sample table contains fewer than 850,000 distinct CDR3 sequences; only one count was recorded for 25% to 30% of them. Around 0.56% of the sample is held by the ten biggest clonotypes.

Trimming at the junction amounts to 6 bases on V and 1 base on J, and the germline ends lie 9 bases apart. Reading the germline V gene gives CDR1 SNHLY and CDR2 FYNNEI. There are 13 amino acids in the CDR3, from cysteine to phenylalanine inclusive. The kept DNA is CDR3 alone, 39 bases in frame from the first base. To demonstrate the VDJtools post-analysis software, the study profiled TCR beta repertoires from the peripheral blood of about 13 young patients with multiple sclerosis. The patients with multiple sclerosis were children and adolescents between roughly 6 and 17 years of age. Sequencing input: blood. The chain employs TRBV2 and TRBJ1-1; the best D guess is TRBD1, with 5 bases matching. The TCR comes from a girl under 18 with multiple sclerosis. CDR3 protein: CASRTEGNTEAFF. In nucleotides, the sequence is TGTGCCAGCAGGACAGAGGGGAACACTGAAGCTTTCTTT.